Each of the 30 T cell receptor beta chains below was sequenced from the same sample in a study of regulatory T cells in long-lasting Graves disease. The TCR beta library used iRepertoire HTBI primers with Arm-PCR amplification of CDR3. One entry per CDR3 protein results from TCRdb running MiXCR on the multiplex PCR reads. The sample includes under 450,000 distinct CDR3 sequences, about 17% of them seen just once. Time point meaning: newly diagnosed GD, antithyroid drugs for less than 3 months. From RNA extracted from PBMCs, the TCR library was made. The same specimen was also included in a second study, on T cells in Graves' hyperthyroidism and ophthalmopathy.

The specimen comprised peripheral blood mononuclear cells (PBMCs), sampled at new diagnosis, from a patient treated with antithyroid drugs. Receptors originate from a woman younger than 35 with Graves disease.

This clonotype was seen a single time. The CDR3 here is CSAPRSGGYTDTQYF. CDR3 DNA sequence: TGCAGTGCTCCCAGGAGCGGGGGATACACAGATACGCAGTATTTT. The rearrangement joins TRBV20-1 to TRBJ2-3; 8 bases fit TRBD2. Germline-derived CDR1 and CDR2 are DFQATT and SNEGSKA (reference sequence). Trimming removed 5 bases from V and 2 bases from J; junction bases left unmatched: 9. This CDR3 has 15 amino acids.

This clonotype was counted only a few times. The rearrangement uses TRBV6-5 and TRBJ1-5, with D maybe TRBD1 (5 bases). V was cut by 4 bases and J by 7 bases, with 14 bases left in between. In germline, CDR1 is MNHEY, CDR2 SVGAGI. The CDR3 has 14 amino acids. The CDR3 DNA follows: TGTGCCAGCAGTTCAGTAGGGACTCGGCAGCCCCAGCATTTT. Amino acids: CASSSVGTRQPQHF.

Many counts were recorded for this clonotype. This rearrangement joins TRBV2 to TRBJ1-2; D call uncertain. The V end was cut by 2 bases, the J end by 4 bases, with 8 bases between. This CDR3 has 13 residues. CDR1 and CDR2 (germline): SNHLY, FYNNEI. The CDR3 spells CASSERRSYGYTF. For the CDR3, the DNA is TGTGCCAGCAGTGAAAGGCGGTCCTATGGCTACACCTTC.

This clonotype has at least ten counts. The CDR3 coding sequence is TGTGCCAGCAGTGAGGGGACCCTGAATAGGCAGTTCTTC. It translates to CASSEGTLNRQFF. The rearrangement links TRBV2 to TRBJ2-1; the D call may be TRBD1 or TRBD2 (5 bases each). Trimming pared 3 bases from V and 12 bases from J, leaving 15 bases between. Germline assignment: CDR1 SNHLY and CDR2 FYNNEI. The CDR3 extends over 13 amino acids.

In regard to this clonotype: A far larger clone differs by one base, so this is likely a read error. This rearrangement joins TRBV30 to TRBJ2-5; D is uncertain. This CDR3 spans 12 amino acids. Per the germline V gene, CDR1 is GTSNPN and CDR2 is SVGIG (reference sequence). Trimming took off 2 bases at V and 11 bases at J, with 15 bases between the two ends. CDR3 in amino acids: CAWSPDRNVQYF. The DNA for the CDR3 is TGTGCCTGGAGTCCCGATAGAAACGTTCAGTACTTC.

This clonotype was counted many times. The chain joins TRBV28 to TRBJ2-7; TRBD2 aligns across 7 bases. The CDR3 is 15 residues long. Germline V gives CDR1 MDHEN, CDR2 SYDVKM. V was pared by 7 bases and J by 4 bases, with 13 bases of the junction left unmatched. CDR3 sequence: CASMESGRGWYEQYF. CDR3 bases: TGTGCCAGCATGGAGTCCGGGCGGGGGTGGTACGAGCAGTACTTC.

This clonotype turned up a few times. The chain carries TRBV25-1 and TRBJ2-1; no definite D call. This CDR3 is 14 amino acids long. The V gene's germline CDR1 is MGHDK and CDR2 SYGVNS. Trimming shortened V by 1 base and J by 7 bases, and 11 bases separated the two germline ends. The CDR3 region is CASSESQAMNEQFF. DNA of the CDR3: TGTGCCAGCAGTGAATCCCAAGCGATGAATGAGCAGTTCTTC. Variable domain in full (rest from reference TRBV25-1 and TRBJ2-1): EADIYQTPRYLVIGTGKKITLECSQTMGHDKMYWYQQDPGMELHLIHYSYGVNSTEKGDLSSESTVSRIRTEHFPLTLESARPSHTSQYLCASSESQAMNEQFFGPGTRLTVL.

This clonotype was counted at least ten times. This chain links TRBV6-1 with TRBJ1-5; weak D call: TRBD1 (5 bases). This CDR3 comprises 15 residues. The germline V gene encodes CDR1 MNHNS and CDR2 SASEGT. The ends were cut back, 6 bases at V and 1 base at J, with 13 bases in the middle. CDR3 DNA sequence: TGTGCCAGCAGACGGACACGACGGAGCAATCAGCCCCAGCATTTT. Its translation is CASRRTRRSNQPQHF.

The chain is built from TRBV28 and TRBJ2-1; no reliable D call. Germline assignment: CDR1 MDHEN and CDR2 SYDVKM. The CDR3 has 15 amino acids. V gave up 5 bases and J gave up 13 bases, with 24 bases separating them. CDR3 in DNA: TGTGCCAGCAGTCATGGTACGGTTGCCCAAGAGACCCAGTTCTTC. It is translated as CASSHGTVAQETQFF.

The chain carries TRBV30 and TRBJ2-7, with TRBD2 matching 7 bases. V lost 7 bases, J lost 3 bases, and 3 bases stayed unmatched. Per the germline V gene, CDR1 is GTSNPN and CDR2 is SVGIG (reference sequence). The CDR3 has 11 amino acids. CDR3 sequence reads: CASERGYEQYF. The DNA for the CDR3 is TGTGCCTCAGAGCGGGGCTACGAGCAGTACTTC.

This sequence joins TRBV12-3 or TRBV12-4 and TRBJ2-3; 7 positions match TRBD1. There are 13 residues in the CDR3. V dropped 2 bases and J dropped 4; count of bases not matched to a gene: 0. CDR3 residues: CASSLQGADTQYF. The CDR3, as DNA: TGTGCCAGCAGTTTACAGGGGGCAGATACGCAGTATTTT.

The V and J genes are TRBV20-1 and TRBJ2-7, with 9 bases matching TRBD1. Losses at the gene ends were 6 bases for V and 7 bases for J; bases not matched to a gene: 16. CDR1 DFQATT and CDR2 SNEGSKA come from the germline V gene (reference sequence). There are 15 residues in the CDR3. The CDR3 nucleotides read TGCAGTGCCGTGCCTTCTGGGACAGGGAGGGGGGAGCAGTACTTC. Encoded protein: CSAVPSGTGRGEQYF.

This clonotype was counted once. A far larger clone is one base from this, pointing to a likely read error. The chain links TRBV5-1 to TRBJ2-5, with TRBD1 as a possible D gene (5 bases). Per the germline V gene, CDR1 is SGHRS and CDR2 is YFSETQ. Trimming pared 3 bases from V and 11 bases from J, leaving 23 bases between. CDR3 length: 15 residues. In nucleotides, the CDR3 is TGCGCCAGCAGCTGGGGCAATTCGGGTAACAATGAGCAGTACTTC. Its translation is CASSWGNSGNNEQYF.

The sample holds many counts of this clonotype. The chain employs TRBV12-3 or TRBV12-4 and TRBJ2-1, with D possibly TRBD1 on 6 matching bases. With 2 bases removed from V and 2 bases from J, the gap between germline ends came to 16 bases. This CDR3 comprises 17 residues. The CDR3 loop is CASSLNPGQGTYNEQFF. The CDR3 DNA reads TGTGCCAGCAGTTTAAACCCCGGGCAGGGGACCTACAATGAGCAGTTCTTC.

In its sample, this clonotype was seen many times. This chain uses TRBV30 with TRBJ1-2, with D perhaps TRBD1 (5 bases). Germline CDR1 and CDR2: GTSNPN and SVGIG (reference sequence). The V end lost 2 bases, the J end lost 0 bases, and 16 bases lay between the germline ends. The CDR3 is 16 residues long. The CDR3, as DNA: TGTGCCTGGAGTTCAGCCTATGGGGGGGCTAACTATGGCTACACCTTC. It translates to CAWSSAYGGANYGYTF. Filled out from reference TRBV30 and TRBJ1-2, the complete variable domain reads SQTIHQWPATLVQPVGSPLSLECTVEGTSNPNLYWYRQAAGRGLQLLFYSVGIGQISSEVPQNLSASRPQDRQFILSSKKLLLSDSGFYLCAWSSAYGGANYGYTFGSGTRLTVV.

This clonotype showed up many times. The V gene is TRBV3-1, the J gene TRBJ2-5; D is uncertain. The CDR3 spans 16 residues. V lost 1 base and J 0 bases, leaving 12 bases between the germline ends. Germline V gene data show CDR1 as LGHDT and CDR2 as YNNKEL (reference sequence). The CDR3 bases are TGTGCCAGCAGCCAAGGAAGGACGAGACACCAAGAGACCCAGTACTTC. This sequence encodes CASSQGRTRHQETQYF.

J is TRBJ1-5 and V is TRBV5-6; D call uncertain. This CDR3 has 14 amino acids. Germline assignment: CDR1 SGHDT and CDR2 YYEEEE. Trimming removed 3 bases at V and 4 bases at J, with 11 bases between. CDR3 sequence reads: CASSSQTSNQPQHF. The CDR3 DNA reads TGTGCCAGCAGCTCCCAGACGTCGAATCAGCCCCAGCATTTT.

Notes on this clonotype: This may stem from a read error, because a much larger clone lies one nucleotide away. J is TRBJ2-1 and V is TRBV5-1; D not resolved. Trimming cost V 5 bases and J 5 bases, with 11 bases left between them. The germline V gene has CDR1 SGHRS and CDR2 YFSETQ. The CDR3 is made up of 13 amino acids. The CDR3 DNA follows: TGCGCCAGCAGGACCAGAGACAACAATGAGCAGTTCTTC. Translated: CASRTRDNNEQFF.

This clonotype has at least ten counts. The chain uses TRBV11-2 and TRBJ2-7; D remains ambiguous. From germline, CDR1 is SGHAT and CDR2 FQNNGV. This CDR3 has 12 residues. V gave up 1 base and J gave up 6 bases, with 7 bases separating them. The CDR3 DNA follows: TGTGCCAGCAGCTTAGGGTCGTCCGAGCAGTACTTC. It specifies CASSLGSSEQYF.

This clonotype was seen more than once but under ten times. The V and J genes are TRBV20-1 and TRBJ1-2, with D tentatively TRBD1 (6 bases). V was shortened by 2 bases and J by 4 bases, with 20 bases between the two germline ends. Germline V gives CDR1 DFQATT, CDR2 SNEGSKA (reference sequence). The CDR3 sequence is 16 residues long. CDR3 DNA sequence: TGCAGTGCTAGAATCAACGGAGGGGGGCGAAGCTATGGCTACACCTTC. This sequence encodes CSARINGGGRSYGYTF.

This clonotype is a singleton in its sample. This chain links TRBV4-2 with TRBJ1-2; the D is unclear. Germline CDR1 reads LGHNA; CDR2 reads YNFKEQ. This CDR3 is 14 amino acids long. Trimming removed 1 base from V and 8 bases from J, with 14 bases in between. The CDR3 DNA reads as TGTGCCAGCAGCCAAGGCCCCCTCAGAACGGGCTACACCTTC. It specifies CASSQGPLRTGYTF.

This CDR3 is CASSAGGETGELFF. CDR3 in DNA: TGTGCCAGCAGCGCAGGGGGGGAAACCGGGGAGCTGTTTTTT. The J gene is TRBJ2-2, the V gene TRBV13, with D perhaps being TRBD1 or TRBD2 (7 bases each). V was cut by 5 bases and J by 5 bases, with 12 bases left in between. Per the germline V gene, CDR1 is PRHDT and CDR2 is FYEKMQ (reference sequence). This CDR3 spans 14 amino acids.

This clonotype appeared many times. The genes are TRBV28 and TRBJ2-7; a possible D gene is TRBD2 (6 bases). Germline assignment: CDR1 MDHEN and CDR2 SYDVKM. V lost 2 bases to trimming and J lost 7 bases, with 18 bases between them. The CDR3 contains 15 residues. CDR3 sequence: CASSLDPRGGGEQYF. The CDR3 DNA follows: TGTGCCAGCAGTTTAGACCCCCGAGGAGGAGGGGAGCAGTACTTC.

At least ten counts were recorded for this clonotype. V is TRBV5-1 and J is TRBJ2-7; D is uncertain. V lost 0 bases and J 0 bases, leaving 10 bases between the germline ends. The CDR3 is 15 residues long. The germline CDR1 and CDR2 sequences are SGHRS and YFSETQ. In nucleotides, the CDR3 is TGCGCCAGCAGCTTGGATGACATCCTCTCCTACGAGCAGTACTTC. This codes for CASSLDDILSYEQYF.

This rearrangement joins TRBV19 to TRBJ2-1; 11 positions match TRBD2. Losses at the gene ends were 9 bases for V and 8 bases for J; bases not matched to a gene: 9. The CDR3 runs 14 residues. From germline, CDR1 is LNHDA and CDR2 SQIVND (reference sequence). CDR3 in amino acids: CASHTSGSWYEQFF. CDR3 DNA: TGTGCCAGCCACACTAGCGGGAGTTGGTATGAGCAGTTCTTC. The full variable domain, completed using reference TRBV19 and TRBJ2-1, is DGGITQSPKYLFRKEGQNVTLSCEQNLNHDAMYWYRQDPGQGLRLIYYSQIVNDFQKGDIAEGYSVSREKKESFPLTVTSAQKNPTAFYLCASHTSGSWYEQFFGPGTRLTVL.

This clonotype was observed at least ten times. CDR3 residues: CASSAGQDYTEAFF. The CDR3 coding sequence is TGTGCCAGCAGTGCCGGACAGGACTACACTGAAGCTTTCTTT. The chain joins TRBV2 to TRBJ1-1; the match to TRBD1 covers 7 bases. With V trimmed by 4 bases and J by 3 bases, 5 bases remained unmatched. The CDR3 extends over 14 amino acids. The germline gives CDR1 SNHLY, CDR2 FYNNEI.

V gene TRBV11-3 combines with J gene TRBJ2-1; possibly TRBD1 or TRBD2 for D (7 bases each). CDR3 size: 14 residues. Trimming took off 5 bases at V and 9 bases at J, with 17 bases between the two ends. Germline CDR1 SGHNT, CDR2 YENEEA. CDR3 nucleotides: TGTGCCAGCAGCCAGGGAGGGGGCGTGGGTGAGCAGTTCTTC. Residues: CASSQGGGVGEQFF.

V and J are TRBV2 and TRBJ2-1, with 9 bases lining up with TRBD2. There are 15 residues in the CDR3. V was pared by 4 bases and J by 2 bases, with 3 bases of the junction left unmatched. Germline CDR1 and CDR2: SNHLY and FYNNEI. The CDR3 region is CASSGGRATYNEQFF. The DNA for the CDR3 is TGTGCCAGCAGTGGCGGGAGGGCTACCTACAATGAGCAGTTCTTC.

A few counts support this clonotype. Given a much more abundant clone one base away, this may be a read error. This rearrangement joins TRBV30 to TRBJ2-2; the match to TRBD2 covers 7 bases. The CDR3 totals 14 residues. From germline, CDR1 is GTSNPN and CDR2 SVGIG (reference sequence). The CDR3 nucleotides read TGTGCCTTGAGGGGCGGGAGAGGCCCCGGGAAGCTGTTTTTT. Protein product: CALRGGRGPGKLFF.

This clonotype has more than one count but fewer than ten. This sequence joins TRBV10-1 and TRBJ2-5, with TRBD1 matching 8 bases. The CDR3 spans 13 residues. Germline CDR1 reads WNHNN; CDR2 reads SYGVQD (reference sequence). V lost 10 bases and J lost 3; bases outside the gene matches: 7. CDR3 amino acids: CAIGQGGEETQYF. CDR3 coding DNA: TGCGCCATCGGACAGGGTGGTGAAGAGACCCAGTACTTC.